This T cell receptor (beta chain) originates from a study of blood T cell repertoires in COVID-19. Study overall: From the United States, Italy and Spain came samples of acute and convalescent COVID-19. The cDNA or gDNA used as material had been derived from T cells, B-cell-depleted T cells, or PBMCs.

Germline V lookup: CDR1 LNHNV, CDR2 YYDKDF (reference sequence). The V and J ends lost 3 bases and 4 bases respectively, with 10 bases between them. CDR3 length equals 13 residues. Assay: immunoSEQ multiplex PCR; the TCRdb copy retains only in-frame clones and omits some. The sample yields more than 110,000 clones, 84% seen once. The chain couples TRBV15 to TRBJ2-7; tentative D call: TRBD1 (6 bases). The sequencing sample was made of peripheral blood. The origin of this receptor is a human donor in a cohort sampled during active COVID-19. CDR3 sequence (DNA): TGTGCCACCAGCAGCACAGGGATGTACGAGCAGTACTTC. This codes for CATSSTGMYEQYF.